Below, 29 T cell receptor beta chains from the same sample are listed, as sequenced in a study of CD8 T cells in ankylosing spondylitis. TCRdb re-analysed the 5' RACE reads in MiXCR, keeping a single row per CDR3 protein. The table shows nearly 350,000 distinct CDR3 sequences, with roughly 14% occurring only once. What was sequenced was blood, either unsorted or a sorted T cell fraction (not recorded which). These receptor sequences come from a male donor with ankylosing spondylitis or in good health (not recorded which).

This clonotype was picked up a small number of times. This chain links TRBV20-1 with TRBJ2-7; weak D call: TRBD1 (5 bases). CDR1 DFQATT and CDR2 SNEGSKA come from the germline V gene (reference sequence). Trimming stripped 0 bases from V and 1 base from J, with 16 bases between. This CDR3 comprises 16 residues. The CDR3 here is CSARDWTRPQSYEQYF. CDR3 nucleotides: TGCAGTGCTAGAGATTGGACACGCCCCCAGTCCTACGAGCAGTACTTC.

The chain is built from TRBV15 and TRBJ2-1; possibly TRBD2 for D (7 bases). Trimming took 8 bases from V and 0 from J, leaving 14 bases between them. From germline, CDR1 is LNHNV and CDR2 YYDKDF (reference sequence). The CDR3 covers 15 residues. CDR3 coding DNA: TGTGCCACCGGTGGGGGGGCTAGCTCCTACAATGAGCAGTTCTTC. It codes for CATGGGASSYNEQFF.

This clonotype was counted between two and nine times. This rearrangement joins TRBV20-1 to TRBJ2-1, with TRBD2 identical over 7 bases. V trimming: 3 bases; J trimming: 2 bases; junction bases outside the gene matches: 1. The CDR3 totals 13 residues. Per the germline V gene, CDR1 is DFQATT and CDR2 is SNEGSKA (reference sequence). The CDR3 region has the DNA TGCAGTGCTAGCAGCGGGGCCTACAATGAGCAGTTCTTC. Its translation is CSASSGAYNEQFF.

This chain connects TRBV5-1 to TRBJ2-7, with 8 bases matching TRBD1. Germline-derived CDR1 and CDR2 are SGHRS and YFSETQ. Germline trimming cut 3 bases from V and 2 bases from J; bases unmatched to any gene: 4. The CDR3 length is 14 residues. The CDR3: CASSSDRGPYEQYF. In DNA form, the CDR3 reads TGCGCCAGCAGCTCCGACAGGGGACCCTACGAGCAGTACTTC.

This clonotype was detected only a few times. V gene TRBV10-2 combines with J gene TRBJ2-3; 9 nucleotides line up with TRBD1. The CDR3 loop spans 16 amino acids. CDR1 WSHSY and CDR2 SAAADI come from the germline V gene. J lost 6 bases, V lost 4 bases, and 11 bases had no gene match. The CDR3 DNA reads TGCGCCAGCAGTGCCCCGGGGACAGGGAAAAGGGATACGCAGTATTTT. It codes for CASSAPGTGKRDTQYF.

The V and J genes are TRBV25-1 and TRBJ1-1, with D perhaps matching TRBD1 (6 bases). This CDR3 is built from 13 residues. Germline CDR1 reads MGHDK; CDR2 reads SYGVNS. V was pared by 4 bases and J by 1 base, with 7 bases between. The CDR3 DNA follows: TGTGCCAGCAGTGCAGGGGAGAACACTGAAGCTTTCTTT. Protein product: CASSAGENTEAFF. Variable domain in full (rest from reference TRBV25-1 and TRBJ1-1): EADIYQTPRYLVIGTGKKITLECSQTMGHDKMYWYQQDPGMELHLIHYSYGVNSTEKGDLSSESTVSRIRTEHFPLTLESARPSHTSQYLCASSAGENTEAFFGQGTRLTVV.

The chain employs TRBV4-1 and TRBJ2-5; perhaps TRBD2 as D (5 bases). V was clipped by 3 bases and J by 2 bases, with 16 bases between them. The germline gives CDR1 MGHRA, CDR2 YSYEKL. There are 16 residues in the CDR3. The CDR3 bases are TGCGCCAGCAGCCACCAGGACTGGTACCGTCAAGAGACCCAGTACTTC. Translation: CASSHQDWYRQETQYF.

This clonotype has only a few counts. V and J are TRBV18 and TRBJ2-3; possible D gene TRBD1, 8 bases. Trimming stripped 3 bases from V and 8 bases from J, with 18 bases between. CDR1 and CDR2 (germline): KGHSH, LQKENI. The CDR3 covers 15 residues. The CDR3 reads CASSPIGQGGGTQYF. For the CDR3, the DNA is TGTGCCAGCTCACCCATTGGACAGGGAGGGGGTACGCAGTATTTT.

This clonotype was observed a handful of times. The chain recombines TRBV10-3 with TRBJ1-2; D perhaps matches TRBD1 (6 bases). The CDR3 totals 15 residues. V lost 5 bases, J lost 3 bases, and 16 bases lay in between. Germline V lookup: CDR1 ENHRY, CDR2 SYGVKD. The CDR3: CAISSSGVVHYGYTF. The CDR3 nucleotides are TGTGCCATCAGTTCCTCAGGGGTAGTCCACTATGGCTACACCTTC.

The CDR3 DNA follows: TGTGCCAGCAGTGAAGGACCGCAAGAGACCCAGTACTTC. This encodes CASSEGPQETQYF. The V and J genes are TRBV6-1 and TRBJ2-5; D remains ambiguous. Germline V gives CDR1 MNHNS, CDR2 SASEGT. With 1 base removed from V and 2 bases from J, the gap between germline ends came to 5 bases. The CDR3 covers 13 residues.

The V and J genes are TRBV11-3 and TRBJ2-5, with TRBD1 matching over 8 bases. The CDR3 loop spans 11 amino acids. CDR1 and CDR2 (germline): SGHNT, YENEEA. V lost 5 bases and J lost 10; bases outside the gene matches: 3. CDR3 amino acids: CASSLDRGQYF. The CDR3 DNA reads as TGTGCCAGCAGCCTCGACAGGGGCCAGTACTTC. The full variable domain, rest sourced from reference TRBV11-3 and TRBJ2-5, is EAGVVQSPRYKIIEKKQPVAFWCNPISGHNTLYWYLQNLGQGPELLIRYENEEAVDDSQLPKDRFSAERLKGVDSTLKIQPAELGDSAVYLCASSLDRGQYFGPGTRLLVL.

The CDR3 loop reads CASSQDSDRALAGSYNEQFF. The CDR3 DNA is TGCGCCAGCAGCCAAGATTCTGACAGGGCTCTAGCGGGGTCCTACAATGAGCAGTTCTTC. The chain recombines TRBV4-1 with TRBJ2-1, with 9 bases aligning to TRBD2. The CDR3 spans 20 residues. Germline assignment: CDR1 MGHRA and CDR2 YSYEKL. The V gene end was trimmed by 0 bases and the J gene end by 1 base; junction bases not matched to a gene: 13.

Only a few counts were recorded for this clonotype. The rearrangement links TRBV3-1 to TRBJ2-1; either TRBD1 or TRBD2 may fit D (5 bases each). In germline, CDR1 is LGHDT, CDR2 YNNKEL (reference sequence). Between the trimmed V and J ends, which lost 1 base and 7 bases, there was a span of 14 bases. The CDR3 is 15 amino acids. The CDR3 region is CASSQGPGPRNEQFF. The CDR3 nucleotides are TGTGCCAGCAGCCAAGGTCCGGGACCCAGGAATGAGCAGTTCTTC.

This clonotype was counted between two and nine times. This rearrangement joins TRBV15 to TRBJ2-7; 10 bases fit TRBD1. V was clipped by 4 bases and J by 6 bases; unmatched bases: 6. The CDR3 loop spans 14 amino acids. Germline lookup yields CDR1 LNHNV and CDR2 YYDKDF (reference sequence). The CDR3 sequence is CATSNPGTGVEQYF. The DNA for the CDR3 is TGTGCCACCAGCAACCCCGGGACAGGGGTCGAGCAGTACTTC.

This clonotype turned up a few times. The rearrangement joins TRBV10-2 to TRBJ1-4; 7 nucleotides align to TRBD1. The CDR3 is made up of 14 amino acids. J lost 10 bases, V lost 2 bases, and 7 bases had no gene match. Germline CDR1 is WSHSY and CDR2 is SAAADI. The CDR3 DNA sequence: TGCGCCAGCAGTGAGGAAGGGGGCCCCCCAAAACTGTTTTTT. Protein sequence: CASSEEGGPPKLFF.

This chain connects TRBV2 to TRBJ2-3, with D possibly matching TRBD2 (6 bases). The V end lost 6 bases, the J end lost 2 bases, and 9 bases lay between the germline ends. The CDR3 length is 13 residues. Germline loops: CDR1 SNHLY, CDR2 FYNNEI. CDR3 in DNA: TGTGCCAGCAGATGGACTAACACAGATACGCAGTATTTT. Amino acid sequence: CASRWTNTDTQYF. Together with reference TRBV2 and TRBJ2-3, the CDR3 gives the full variable domain: EPEVTQTPSHQVTQMGQEVILRCVPISNHLYFYWYRQILGQKVEFLVSFYNNEISEKSEIFDDQFSVERPDGSNFTLKIRSTKLEDSAMYFCASRWTNTDTQYFGPGTRLTVL.

Only a few counts were recorded for this clonotype. This chain uses TRBV9 with TRBJ2-2, with 9 bases that match TRBD1. The CDR3 loop spans 17 amino acids. The trim removed 4 bases at V and 3 bases at J, leaving 10 bases unmatched. Looked up from germline, CDR1 is SGDLS and CDR2 is YYNGEE. This CDR3 is CASSPRTGVDYTGELFF. The CDR3 region has the DNA TGTGCCAGCAGCCCAAGGACAGGGGTGGATTACACCGGGGAGCTGTTTTTT.

The rearrangement links TRBV5-1 to TRBJ2-3, with 9 nucleotides matching TRBD2. The trim removed 7 bases at V and 1 base at J, leaving 7 bases unmatched. Germline-derived CDR1 and CDR2 are SGHRS and YFSETQ. The CDR3 totals 15 residues. CDR3 in DNA: TGCGCCAGCTATCTTATAGCGGGGGGCACAGATACGCAGTATTTT. It specifies CASYLIAGGTDTQYF.

This clonotype was counted only a few times. The rearrangement links TRBV20-1 to TRBJ2-1; 10 bases fit TRBD2. Germline V CDR1 and CDR2: DFQATT, SNEGSKA (reference sequence). V gave up 3 bases and J gave up 8 bases; unmatched junction bases: 4. The CDR3 length is 13 residues. CDR3 nucleotide sequence: TGCAGTGCTAGGCGTAGCGGGAGGCATGAGCAGTTCTTC. This gives the protein CSARRSGRHEQFF.

This clonotype has a handful of counts. The rearrangement joins TRBV21-1 to TRBJ1-5. TRBV21-1 is tagged as a pseudogene. The CDR3 runs to 13 residues. DNA of the CDR3: TGTGCCAGCAGTTCCCCGAGAAATCAGCCCCAGCATTTT. This codes for CASSSPRNQPQHF.

This clonotype was recorded a few times. The V and J genes are TRBV14 and TRBJ2-4, with TRBD2 matching 10 bases. This CDR3 region has 21 residues. Trimming at V came to 4 bases and at J to 1 base, leaving 19 bases not matched to a gene. Germline V lookup: CDR1 SGHDN, CDR2 FVKESK. In nucleotides, the CDR3 is TGTGCCAGCAGCCTAACCGCAACTAGCGGGACGTCCCGGAGGGCCAAAAACATTCAGTACTTC. Translated: CASSLTATSGTSRRAKNIQYF. The whole variable domain, remainder taken from reference TRBV14 and TRBJ2-4, is EAGVTQFPSHSVIEKGQTVTLRCDPISGHDNLYWYRRVMGKEIKFLLHFVKESKQDESGMPNNRFLAERTGGTYSTLKVQPAELEDSGVYFCASSLTATSGTSRRAKNIQYFGAGTRLSVL.

The table lists this clonotype with a few counts. CDR3 region: CSVEVGRGSKQYF. As DNA, the CDR3 is TGCAGCGTTGAAGTGGGCAGGGGAAGTAAGCAGTACTTC. This chain joins TRBV29-1 and TRBJ2-7, with a weak D call TRBD1 (6 bases). The CDR3 is made up of 13 amino acids. V was cut by 1 base and J by 8 bases, with 15 bases left in between. The germline CDR1 and CDR2 sequences are SQVTM and ANQGSEA.

The gene calls are TRBV20-1 and TRBJ1-1, with D tentatively TRBD1 (5 bases). Germline V CDR1 and CDR2: DFQATT, SNEGSKA (reference sequence). Trimming left V 6 bases short and J 5 bases short, with 16 bases between. The CDR3 totals 13 residues. The CDR3: CSARDPGGTEAFF. The CDR3 region has the DNA TGCAGTGCCCGGGACCCTGGGGGGACTGAAGCTTTCTTT.

This clonotype was counted many times. V gene TRBV12-3 or TRBV12-4 combines with J gene TRBJ1-4; D is unresolved. CDR3 size: 12 residues. Trimming took 3 bases from V and 8 from J, leaving 7 bases between them. The CDR3 here is CASSFGGEKLFF. CDR3 bases: TGTGCCAGCAGTTTCGGAGGGGAAAAACTGTTTTTT.

The J gene is TRBJ2-1, the V gene TRBV10-2; TRBD2 matches at 10 bases. The V gene end was trimmed by 2 bases and the J gene end by 2 bases; junction bases not matched to a gene: 3. In germline, CDR1 is WSHSY, CDR2 SAAADI. The CDR3 totals 16 residues. The CDR3: CASSEGGLAAYNEQFF. The CDR3 nucleotides read TGCGCCAGCAGTGAGGGAGGACTAGCGGCCTACAATGAGCAGTTCTTC.

This clonotype was observed a few times. DNA for the CDR3: TGTGCCACCAGCAGTTTCTTTAGCGGGAGGGCCACGGATACGCAGTATTTT. Protein sequence: CATSSFFSGRATDTQYF. This chain joins TRBV15 and TRBJ2-3; 11 bases are shared with TRBD2. The J segment lost 6 bases and the V segment lost 3 bases, leaving 11 bases of the junction unmatched. Germline V gives CDR1 LNHNV, CDR2 YYDKDF (reference sequence). The CDR3 is 17 amino acids.

The table lists this clonotype with a few counts. The chain carries TRBV12-3 or TRBV12-4 and TRBJ2-3, with 11 bases that match TRBD2. This CDR3 has 16 amino acids. V lost 3 bases to trimming and J lost 3 bases; unmatched junction nucleotides: 5. The CDR3 sequence: CASSLRLAGLTDTQYF. DNA for the CDR3: TGTGCCAGCAGTTTGAGACTAGCGGGGTTGACAGATACGCAGTATTTT.

This chain joins TRBV12-5 and TRBJ2-7; D is possibly TRBD1 (5 bases). This CDR3 has 13 residues. V lost 0 bases to trimming and J lost 6 bases, with 9 bases between them. From germline, CDR1 is LGHNT and CDR2 FRNRAP. The CDR3, as DNA: TGTGCTAGTGGTTTGGTAGATAGGGGCGAGCAGTACTTC. Protein sequence: CASGLVDRGEQYF.

This sequence joins TRBV5-1 and TRBJ1-5, with D possibly TRBD1 on 5 matching bases. V lost 4 bases and J 2 bases, leaving 13 bases between the germline ends. This CDR3 is built from 15 residues. CDR1 SGHRS and CDR2 YFSETQ come from the germline V gene. The CDR3 region is CASSVGGNGNQPQHF. CDR3 coding DNA: TGCGCCAGCAGCGTGGGGGGGAACGGCAATCAGCCCCAGCATTTT.